The 6 T cell receptor beta chains in this list originate from one sample, sequenced in a study of Tregs in tolerant kidney transplant recipients. Assay used: immunoSEQ multiplex PCR; TCRdb lists only in-frame clones, some missing. The sample table sets out about 15,000 clones. Mixed chimerism was transient after nonmyeloablative marrow transplants from related graft donors. Sequenced here: CD4+ T cells from blood (PBMCs), sampled 12 months after the transplant. These TCRs come from a human patient who received a combined kidney and bone marrow transplant. Some T cells could come from the graft donor.

Turning to this clone: The read stops 3 residues short of the end of the CDR3; the missing end is completed from the germline J gene. The chain joins TRBV5-1 to TRBJ2-5, with D possibly being TRBD1 (6 bases). The CDR3 length is 14 residues. V was shortened by 0 bases and J by 5 bases, with 11 bases between the two germline ends. Germline values: CDR1 SGHRS, CDR2 YFSETQ. The CDR3 sequence: CASSLGQGLETQYF. CDR3 DNA, as far as it was read: TGCGCCAGCAGCTTGGGGCAGGGGTTGGAGACC.

This clone shows up as medium-sized by frequency. The read ends 3 residues shy of where the CDR3 ends; the end is completed using the germline J gene. V gene TRBV5-1 combines with J gene TRBJ2-2; the D call may be TRBD1 or TRBD2 (6 bases each). Trimming stripped 4 bases from V and 1 base from J, with 11 bases between. Per the germline V gene, CDR1 is SGHRS and CDR2 is YFSETQ. The CDR3 extends over 15 amino acids. The CDR3 spells CASSGGTKNTGELFF. The CDR3 DNA, read in part, is TGCGCCAGCAGCGGAGGGACAAAGAACACCGGGGAG.

This clone is medium-sized by frequency. The read falls 3 residues short of the CDR3 end, and the missing part is taken from the germline J gene. The chain combines TRBV20-1 with TRBJ2-6; TRBD1 matches 10 bases. From germline, CDR1 is DFQATT and CDR2 SNEGSKA (reference sequence). CDR3 length: 18 residues. The V segment lost 6 bases and the J segment 1 base; nucleotides outside the gene matches: 12. The DNA read from the CDR3 is TGCAGTGCCTGGGGTTCGGGACAGGGGTGGTCTGGGGCCAACGTC. This codes for CSAWGSGQGWSGANV. The entire CDR3 sequence reads CSAWGSGQGWSGANVLTF.

A word on this clone: The CDR3 extends 3 residues past the end of the read, so its final part is completed from the germline J gene. The chain uses TRBV2 and TRBJ1-5, with a possible D match to TRBD1 (6 bases). The CDR3 runs 14 residues. The V end lost 6 bases, the J end lost 1 base, and 10 bases lay between the germline ends. Germline V gives CDR1 SNHLY, CDR2 FYNNEI. The CDR3 bases that were read are TGTGCCAGCAGGGAAACAGGGAGCAATCAGCCC. It encodes CASRETGSNQP. The full CDR3 sequence reads CASRETGSNQPQHF.

On this clone itself: The read ends 3 residues before the CDR3 terminus; that terminus is restored from the germline J gene. V is TRBV5-1 and J is TRBJ2-5; no clear D. V was clipped by 0 bases and J by 3 bases, with 9 bases between them. The CDR3 loop spans 14 amino acids. CDR1 is SGHRS, CDR2 YFSETQ, per germline. The sequenced part of the CDR3 DNA is TGCGCCAGCAGCTTGGCGCCACTCAAAGAGACC. Protein sequence: CASSLAPLKET. The whole CDR3 region reads CASSLAPLKETQYF. Based on the CDR3 plus reference TRBV5-1 and TRBJ2-5, the full variable domain is KAGVTQTPRYLIKTRGQQVTLSCSPISGHRSVSWYQQTPGQGLQFLFEYFSETQRNKGNFPGRFSGRQFSNSRSEMNVSTLELGDSALYLCASSLAPLKETQYFGPGTRLLVL.

The CDR3 region is CASKAARQNMNTEAFF. The sequenced part of the CDR3 DNA is TGTGCCAGTAAGGCCGCCCGACAGAATATGAACACTGAA. V and J are TRBV19 and TRBJ1-1; D may be TRBD1 (5 bases). The CDR3 extends 3 residues past the end of the read, so its final part is completed from the germline J gene. The V end was cut by 7 bases, the J end by 0 bases, with 18 bases between. The CDR3 is made up of 16 amino acids. Germline V CDR1 and CDR2: LNHDA, SQIVND (reference sequence).